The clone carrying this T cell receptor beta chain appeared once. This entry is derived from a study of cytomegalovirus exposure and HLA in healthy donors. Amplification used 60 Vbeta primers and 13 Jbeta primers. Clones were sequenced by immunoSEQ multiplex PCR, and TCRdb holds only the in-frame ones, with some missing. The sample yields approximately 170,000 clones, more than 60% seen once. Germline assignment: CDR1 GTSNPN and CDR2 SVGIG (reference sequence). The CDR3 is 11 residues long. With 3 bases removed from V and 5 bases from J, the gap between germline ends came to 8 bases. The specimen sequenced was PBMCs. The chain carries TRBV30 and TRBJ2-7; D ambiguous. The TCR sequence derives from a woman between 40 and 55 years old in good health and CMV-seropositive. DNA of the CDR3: TGTGCCTGGAGGGTGGTAGACGAGCAGTACTTC. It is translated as CAWRVVDEQYF.